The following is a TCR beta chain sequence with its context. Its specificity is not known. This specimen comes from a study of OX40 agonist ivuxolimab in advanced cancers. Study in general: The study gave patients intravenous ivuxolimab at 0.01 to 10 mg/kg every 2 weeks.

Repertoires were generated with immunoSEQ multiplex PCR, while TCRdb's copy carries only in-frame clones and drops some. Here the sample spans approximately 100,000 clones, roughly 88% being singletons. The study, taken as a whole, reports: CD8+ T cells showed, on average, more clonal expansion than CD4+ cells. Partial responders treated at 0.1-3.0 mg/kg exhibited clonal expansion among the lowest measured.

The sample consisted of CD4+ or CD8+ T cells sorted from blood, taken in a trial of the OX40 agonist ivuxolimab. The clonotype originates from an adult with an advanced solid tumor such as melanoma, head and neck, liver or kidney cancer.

The CDR3: CASSPGVGQRNQPQHF. The DNA for the CDR3 is TGTGCCAGCAGCCCAGGGGTAGGACAGCGTAATCAGCCCCAGCATTTT. V gene TRBV7-8 combines with J gene TRBJ1-5; tentative D call: TRBD1 (6 bases). The CDR3 is made up of 16 amino acids. CDR1 is SGHVS and CDR2 is FQNEAQ in the germline V gene. V shed 5 bases and J shed 4 bases, with 18 bases lying between them.